These 27 T cell receptor beta chains originate from one sample sequenced in a study of T cell repertoires in cytomegalovirus infection. A single record per CDR3 protein comes from TCRdb applying MiXCR to the reads. The sample yields hundreds of thousands of distinct CDR3 sequences, approximately 30% seen once. The material sequenced was PBMCs. The source is a human donor in good health (CMV status not recorded). Some clones in this sample may be carry-over from other donors' samples.

Worth noting for this clonotype: With a much larger clone just one base away, this may be a read error. In DNA form, the CDR3 reads TGTGCCAGAAGCTTAATGCTCAGTTCCTACGAGCAGTACTTC. This sequence encodes CARSLMLSSYEQYF. V gene TRBV7-8 combines with J gene TRBJ2-7; D is unclear. This CDR3 spans 14 amino acids. The germline V gene has CDR1 SGHVS and CDR2 FQNEAQ. Based on the CDR3 plus reference TRBV7-8 and TRBJ2-7, the full variable domain is GAGVSQSPRYKVAKRGQDVALRCDPISGHVSLFWYQQALGQGPEFLTYFQNEAQLDKSGLPSDRFFAERPEGSVSTLKIQRTQQEDSAVYLCARSLMLSSYEQYFGPGTRLTVT.

As to this clonotype: A much larger clone sits a single nucleotide away, making a read error possible. The genes are TRBV7-2 and TRBJ2-5; 7 positions agree with TRBD2. This CDR3 has 15 amino acids. CDR1 and CDR2 (germline): SGHTA, FQGNSA. In DNA, the CDR3 is TGTGCCAGCAGCTCCAACGGGGGGTCTCGGGAGACCCAGCACTTC. Encoded protein: CASSSNGGSRETQHF.

This clonotype was recorded a few times. The chain carries TRBV7-2 and TRBJ2-2, with 11 bases aligning to TRBD1. The trim removed 5 bases at V and 5 bases at J, leaving 13 bases unmatched. This CDR3 comprises 18 residues. CDR1 is SGHTA and CDR2 is FQGNSA in the germline V gene. The CDR3 nucleotides are TGTGCCAGCAGCCTCTGGGGCGGACAGGGGGCGCAGACCGGGGAGCTGTTTTTT. Its translation: CASSLWGGQGAQTGELFF. The whole variable domain, filled in from reference TRBV7-2 and TRBJ2-2, reads GAGVSQSPSNKVTEKGKDVELRCDPISGHTALYWYRQSLGQGLEFLIYFQGNSAPDKSGLPSDRFSAERTGGSVSTLTIQRTQQEDSAVYLCASSLWGGQGAQTGELFFGEGSRLTVL.

This sequence joins TRBV6-6 and TRBJ1-4, with D hard to call. CDR1 is MNHNY and CDR2 is SVGAGI in the germline V gene (reference sequence). Trimming cost V 5 bases and J 3 bases, with 13 bases left between them. This CDR3 is built from 15 residues. The CDR3 is CASSPVGKANEKLFF. The DNA of the CDR3 is TGTGCCAGCAGTCCGGTGGGGAAAGCTAATGAAAAACTGTTTTTT.

This sequence joins TRBV2 and TRBJ1-2; D remains ambiguous. V was shortened by 3 bases and J by 1 base, with 9 bases between the two germline ends. CDR1 is SNHLY and CDR2 is FYNNEI in the germline V gene. CDR3 length equals 14 residues. The CDR3 nucleotides read TGTGCCAGCAGTGATAGCAGGATTAACTATGGCTACACCTTC. Its protein is CASSDSRINYGYTF.

This chain uses TRBV24-1 with TRBJ2-3, with D perhaps TRBD2 (6 bases). With 4 bases removed from V and 6 bases from J, the gap between germline ends came to 13 bases. Germline V lookup: CDR1 KGHDR, CDR2 SFDVKD. The CDR3 contains 14 residues. The chain's CDR3 is CATSDRGTSDTQYF. DNA for the CDR3: TGTGCCACCAGTGACCGAGGGACTTCTGATACGCAGTATTTT.

DNA of the CDR3: TGTGCCAGCAGTAGCCAGGACAGGACGTACGAGCAGTACTTC. Translating gives CASSSQDRTYEQYF. The chain has TRBV27 and TRBJ2-7; 7 nucleotides match TRBD1. V gave up 5 bases and J gave up 4 bases; unmatched junction bases: 8. The CDR3 extends over 14 amino acids. The V gene's germline CDR1 is MNHEY and CDR2 SMNVEV (reference sequence).

This clonotype has just a few counts. The V gene is TRBV6-8, the J gene TRBJ1-3, with a tentative D call TRBD1 (6 bases). Germline V CDR1 and CDR2: MNHGY, SAAAGT. The CDR3 loop spans 14 amino acids. V was shortened by 11 bases and J by 1 base, with 15 bases between the two germline ends. The CDR3 is CAVGAGKSGNTIYF. CDR3 sequence (DNA): TGTGCCGTGGGGGCAGGGAAGTCTGGAAACACCATATATTTT.

The V and J genes are TRBV6-1 and TRBJ2-3, with 8 bases identical to TRBD2. This CDR3 contains 16 residues. V dropped 5 bases and J dropped 3; count of bases not matched to a gene: 10. Germline lookup yields CDR1 MNHNS and CDR2 SASEGT. The CDR3 bases are TGTGCCAGCAGTCATTGGGGTAGCGGGGTAACAGATACGCAGTATTTT. Translation: CASSHWGSGVTDTQYF.

This clonotype was detected ten times or more. The gene calls are TRBV6-2 or TRBV6-3 and TRBJ2-7; no clear D. Germline loops: CDR1 MNHEY, CDR2 SVGEGT. Trimming took off 2 bases at V and 2 bases at J, with 1 base between the two ends. The CDR3 is made up of 11 amino acids. The CDR3 here is CASSYAYEQYF. In nucleotides, the CDR3 is TGTGCCAGCAGTTACGCCTACGAGCAGTACTTC.

This clonotype showed up just a few times. The chain links TRBV18 to TRBJ1-6; D is possibly TRBD1 (6 bases). Trimming stripped 0 bases from V and 8 bases from J, with 17 bases between. This CDR3 is built from 17 residues. The germline gives CDR1 KGHSH, CDR2 LQKENI. The CDR3 is CASSPPNARGSDSPLHF. DNA of the CDR3: TGTGCCAGCTCACCACCGAACGCCAGGGGATCCGATTCACCCCTCCACTTT.

In this sample, this clonotype turned up many times. V gene TRBV7-2 combines with J gene TRBJ2-2; D possibly corresponds to TRBD1 (6 bases). Per the germline V gene, CDR1 is SGHTA and CDR2 is FQGNSA. This CDR3 region has 14 residues. V gave up 5 bases and J gave up 6 bases, with 13 bases separating them. The CDR3 protein is CASSRPGQSGELFF. The CDR3 nucleotides are TGTGCCAGCAGCAGACCGGGACAATCCGGGGAGCTGTTTTTT.

This sequence joins TRBV20-1 and TRBJ1-5, with D possibly matching TRBD1 (6 bases). Germline lookup yields CDR1 DFQATT and CDR2 SNEGSKA (reference sequence). The length of the CDR3 is 12 residues. Trimming removed 6 bases from V and 1 base from J, with 7 bases in between. CDR3 loop: CSARGSNQPQHF. CDR3 nucleotide sequence: TGCAGTGCCAGGGGCAGCAATCAGCCCCAGCATTTT.

The rearrangement joins TRBV6-5 to TRBJ1-4, with 9 positions matching TRBD1. Germline-derived CDR1 and CDR2 are MNHEY and SVGAGI. CDR3 size: 15 residues. With V trimmed by 5 bases and J by 2 bases, 3 bases remained unmatched. CDR3 DNA sequence: TGTGCCAGCAGTATGGACAGGGGCACTAATGAAAAACTGTTTTTT. It encodes CASSMDRGTNEKLFF.

This clonotype was counted a single time. This may arise from a read error, as a much more abundant clone is one base away. The V and J genes are TRBV12-3 or TRBV12-4 and TRBJ1-2; 7 positions match TRBD1. This CDR3 has 14 amino acids. The CDR3 reads CASSFGTALYGDTF. CDR3 sequence (DNA): TGTGCCAGCAGTTTTGGGACAGCTCTCTATGGCGACACCTTC.

This clonotype turned up a few times. The CDR3 coding sequence is TGCGCCAGCAGCGGGGACACTGAAGCTTTCTTT. Its translation: CASSGDTEAFF. This sequence joins TRBV5-1 and TRBJ1-1, with unresolved D. V was shortened by 4 bases and J by 3 bases, with 4 bases between the two germline ends. The CDR3 consists of 11 residues. The V gene's germline CDR1 is SGHRS and CDR2 YFSETQ.

J is TRBJ1-2 and V is TRBV20-1; TRBD1 is a possible D gene (5 bases). V was shortened by 3 bases and J by 8 bases, with 16 bases between the two germline ends. Germline assignment: CDR1 DFQATT and CDR2 SNEGSKA (reference sequence). The CDR3 has 13 amino acids. For the CDR3, the DNA is TGCAGTGCTAGCGCTACAGGTGTTGGGGGCTACACCTTC. Translation gives CSASATGVGGYTF.

This clonotype was observed a handful of times. This sequence joins TRBV10-3 and TRBJ2-7, with 10 bases aligning to TRBD1. The CDR3 has 13 amino acids. V was clipped by 10 bases and J by 7 bases; unmatched bases: 10. Germline V lookup: CDR1 ENHRY, CDR2 SYGVKD. The CDR3 region is CATRGGTGVEQYF. The DNA of the CDR3 is TGTGCCACCAGGGGAGGGACAGGGGTTGAGCAGTACTTC.

This chain uses TRBV10-3 with TRBJ1-2; no firm D call. Trimming shortened V by 0 bases and J by 8 bases, and 13 bases separated the two germline ends. Per germline, CDR1 ENHRY and CDR2 SYGVKD. The CDR3 sequence is 14 residues long. CDR3 nucleotide sequence: TGTGCCATCAGTGAGTCTGGGCAGTCGGCGGGCTACACCTTC. It encodes CAISESGQSAGYTF.

Concerning this clonotype itself: This may arise from a read error, as a much more abundant clone is one base away. This chain joins TRBV12-3 or TRBV12-4 and TRBJ2-3, with D unresolved. This CDR3 is 13 amino acids long. V lost 7 bases and J 3 bases, leaving 11 bases between the germline ends. The CDR3 sequence is CASIFEPTDTQYF. The CDR3 nucleotides read TGTGCCAGCATTTTTGAGCCGACAGATACGCAGTATTTT.

This clonotype appeared a few times. The chain recombines TRBV6-5 with TRBJ2-1; 8 bases are a match to TRBD1. This CDR3 contains 15 residues. Germline loops: CDR1 MNHEY, CDR2 SVGAGI. J lost 2 bases, V lost 4 bases, and 4 bases had no gene match. In DNA, the CDR3 is TGTGCCAGCAGTTTCGGACAGGGCACCTACAATGAGCAGTTCTTC. Its protein is CASSFGQGTYNEQFF.

The chain couples TRBV4-3 to TRBJ2-7, with 7 bases identical to TRBD1. The CDR3 has 16 amino acids. Germline V gene data show CDR1 as LGHNA and CDR2 as YSLEER. V shed 0 bases, J shed 0 bases, and the junction held 5 bases outside the gene matches. The CDR3 nucleotides read TGCGCCAGCAGCCAAGACCTCTCAGGGGGCTCCTACGAGCAGTACTTC. This codes for CASSQDLSGGSYEQYF.

The chain uses TRBV15 and TRBJ2-1; 7 bases map to TRBD1. With 2 bases clipped from V and 1 base from J, the junction kept 5 bases outside the gene matches. Germline-derived CDR1 and CDR2 are LNHNV and YYDKDF (reference sequence). The CDR3 runs to 16 residues. The CDR3 here is CATSRPMDRSYNEQFF. The CDR3, as DNA: TGTGCCACCAGCAGACCAATGGACAGGTCCTACAATGAGCAGTTCTTC.

The chain joins TRBV24-1 to TRBJ1-2; D unresolved. The CDR3 runs 14 residues. V was trimmed by 5 bases and J by 0 bases, leaving 9 bases between them. Germline-derived CDR1 and CDR2 are KGHDR and SFDVKD. The CDR3 here is CATSGFQTNYGYTF. Written as DNA, the CDR3 is TGTGCCACCAGTGGTTTCCAGACTAACTATGGCTACACCTTC.

This clonotype appeared once. The chain has TRBV28 and TRBJ2-1, with no clear D. Germline V CDR1 and CDR2: MDHEN, SYDVKM. The V and J ends lost 5 bases and 0 bases respectively, with 8 bases between them. CDR3 length: 14 residues. The CDR3 DNA follows: TGTGCCAGCAGTCATATGAGCTCCTACAATGAGCAGTTCTTC. It is translated as CASSHMSSYNEQFF.

This clonotype was detected only a few times. This chain joins TRBV12-3 or TRBV12-4 and TRBJ2-7; D gene ambiguous. V was cut by 6 bases and J by 5 bases, with 14 bases left in between. The CDR3 is 13 amino acids. CDR3 sequence reads: CASSLYRVDEQYF. CDR3 bases: TGTGCCAGCAGCCTGTACCGGGTAGACGAGCAGTACTTC.

A word on this clonotype: A junction boundary mismatches the germline segment, possibly from a read error. The rearrangement uses TRBV7-6 and TRBJ2-2, with a possible D match to TRBD2 (5 bases). The CDR3 loop spans 12 amino acids. From germline, CDR1 is SGHVS and CDR2 FNYEAQ. CDR3 region: CASSLVAGDRVF. As DNA, the CDR3 is TGTGCCAGCAGCTTGGTCGCCGGGGATCGGGTTTTT.